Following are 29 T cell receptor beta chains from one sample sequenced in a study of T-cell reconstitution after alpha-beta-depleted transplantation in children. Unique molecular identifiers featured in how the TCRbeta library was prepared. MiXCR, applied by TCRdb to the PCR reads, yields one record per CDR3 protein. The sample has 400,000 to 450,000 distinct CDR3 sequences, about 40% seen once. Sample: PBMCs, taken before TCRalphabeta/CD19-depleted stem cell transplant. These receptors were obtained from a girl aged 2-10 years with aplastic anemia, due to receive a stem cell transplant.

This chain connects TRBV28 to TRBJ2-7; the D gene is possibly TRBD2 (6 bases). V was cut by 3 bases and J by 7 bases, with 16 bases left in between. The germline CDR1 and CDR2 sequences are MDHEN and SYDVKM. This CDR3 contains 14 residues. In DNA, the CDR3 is TGTGCCAGCAGTTTTGGCTTACCGGAGGGGGAGCAGTACTTC. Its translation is CASSFGLPEGEQYF.

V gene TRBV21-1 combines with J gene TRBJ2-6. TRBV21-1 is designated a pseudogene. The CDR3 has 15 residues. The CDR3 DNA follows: TGTGCCAGCAGCAACTTGACAACCGGGGCCAACGTCCTGACTTTC. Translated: CASSNLTTGANVLTF.

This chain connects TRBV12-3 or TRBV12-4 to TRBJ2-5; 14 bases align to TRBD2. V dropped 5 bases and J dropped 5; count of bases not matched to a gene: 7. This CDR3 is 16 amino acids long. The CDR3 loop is CASSERTSGGLETQYF. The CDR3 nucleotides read TGTGCCAGCAGTGAACGGACTAGCGGGGGGTTGGAGACCCAGTACTTC.

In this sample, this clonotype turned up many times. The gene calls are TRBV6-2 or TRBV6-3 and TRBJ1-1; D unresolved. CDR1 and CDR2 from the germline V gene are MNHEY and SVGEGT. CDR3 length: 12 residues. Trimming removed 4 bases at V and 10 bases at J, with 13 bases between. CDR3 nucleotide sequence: TGTGCCAGCAGTTCCCCGGGATCTGGAGCTTTCTTT. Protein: CASSSPGSGAFF.

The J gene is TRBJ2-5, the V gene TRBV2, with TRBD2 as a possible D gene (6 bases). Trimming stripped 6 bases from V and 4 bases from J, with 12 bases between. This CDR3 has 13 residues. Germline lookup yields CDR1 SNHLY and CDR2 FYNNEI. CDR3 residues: CASRGGPSETQYF. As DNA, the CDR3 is TGTGCCAGCAGGGGGGGACCATCAGAGACCCAGTACTTC.

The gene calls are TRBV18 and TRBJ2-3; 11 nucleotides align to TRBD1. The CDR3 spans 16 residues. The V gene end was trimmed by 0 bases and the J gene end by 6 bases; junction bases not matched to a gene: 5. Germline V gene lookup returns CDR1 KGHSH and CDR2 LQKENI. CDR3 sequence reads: CASSPPGTGGADTQYF. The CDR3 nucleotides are TGTGCCAGCTCACCACCCGGGACAGGGGGAGCGGATACGCAGTATTTT.

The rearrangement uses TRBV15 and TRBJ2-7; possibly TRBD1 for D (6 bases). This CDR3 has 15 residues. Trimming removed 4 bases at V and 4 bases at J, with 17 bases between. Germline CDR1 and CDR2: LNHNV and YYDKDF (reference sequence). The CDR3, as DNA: TGTGCCACCAGCACTCGTAAGGCAGGGGATTACGAGCAGTACTTC. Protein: CATSTRKAGDYEQYF.

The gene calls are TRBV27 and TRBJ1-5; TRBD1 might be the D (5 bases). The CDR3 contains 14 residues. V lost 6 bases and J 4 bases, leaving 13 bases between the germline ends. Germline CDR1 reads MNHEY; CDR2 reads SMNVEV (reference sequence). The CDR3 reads CASRFRGRNQPQHF. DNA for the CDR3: TGTGCCAGCAGATTCCGGGGGAGGAATCAGCCCCAGCATTTT.

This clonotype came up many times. CDR3 in amino acids: CSARSPAGGFYEQYF. DNA for the CDR3: TGCAGTGCTAGGAGTCCAGCGGGAGGGTTCTACGAGCAGTACTTC. The chain links TRBV20-1 to TRBJ2-7, with 10 bases that match TRBD2. V was clipped by 3 bases and J by 3 bases; unmatched bases: 8. Germline CDR1 reads DFQATT; CDR2 reads SNEGSKA (reference sequence). This CDR3 spans 15 amino acids.

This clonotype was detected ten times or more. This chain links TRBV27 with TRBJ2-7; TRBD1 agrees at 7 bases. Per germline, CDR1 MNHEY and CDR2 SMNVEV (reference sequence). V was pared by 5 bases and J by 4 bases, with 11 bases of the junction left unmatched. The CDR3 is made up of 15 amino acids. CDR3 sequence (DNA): TGTGCCAGCAGTCCAAACCTGGGACAGAATTACGAGCAGTACTTC. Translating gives CASSPNLGQNYEQYF.

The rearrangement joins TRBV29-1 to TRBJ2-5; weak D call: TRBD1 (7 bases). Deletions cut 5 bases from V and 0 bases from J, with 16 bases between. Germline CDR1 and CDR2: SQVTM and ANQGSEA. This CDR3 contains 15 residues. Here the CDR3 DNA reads TGCAGCGTTTTACCACAGGGGAGGTACCAAGAGACCCAGTACTTC. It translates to CSVLPQGRYQETQYF.

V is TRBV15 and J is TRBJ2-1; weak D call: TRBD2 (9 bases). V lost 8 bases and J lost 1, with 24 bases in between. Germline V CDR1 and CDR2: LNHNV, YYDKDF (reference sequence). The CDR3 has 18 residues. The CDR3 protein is CATESGQGLAGSYNEQFF. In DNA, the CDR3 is TGTGCCACCGAAAGCGGACAGGGACTAGCAGGGTCCTACAATGAGCAGTTCTTC.

CDR3 coding DNA: TGTGCCAGCAGCTTAAATCCGACTAGCGGGCCCCTCAAGGACTACAATGAGCAGTTCTTC. It yields the protein CASSLNPTSGPLKDYNEQFF. V gene TRBV7-3 combines with J gene TRBJ2-1; 10 bases agree with TRBD2. Germline lookup yields CDR1 SGHTA and CDR2 FQGTGA. This CDR3 region has 20 residues. Losses at the gene ends were 1 base for V and 3 bases for J; bases not matched to a gene: 15.

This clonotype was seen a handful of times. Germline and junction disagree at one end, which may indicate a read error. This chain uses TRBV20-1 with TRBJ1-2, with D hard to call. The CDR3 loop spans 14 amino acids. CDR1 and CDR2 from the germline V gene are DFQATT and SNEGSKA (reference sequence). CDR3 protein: CSAREGSLSYGYTF. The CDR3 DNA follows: TGCAGTGCTCGAGAAGGATCGCTTTCCTATGGCTACACCTTC.

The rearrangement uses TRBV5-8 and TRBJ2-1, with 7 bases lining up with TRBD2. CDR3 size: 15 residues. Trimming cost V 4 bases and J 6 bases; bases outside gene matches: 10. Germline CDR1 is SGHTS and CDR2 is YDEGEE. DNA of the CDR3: TGTGCCAGCAGCCCCGGGACTATCGCCACCAATGAGCAGTTCTTC. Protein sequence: CASSPGTIATNEQFF.

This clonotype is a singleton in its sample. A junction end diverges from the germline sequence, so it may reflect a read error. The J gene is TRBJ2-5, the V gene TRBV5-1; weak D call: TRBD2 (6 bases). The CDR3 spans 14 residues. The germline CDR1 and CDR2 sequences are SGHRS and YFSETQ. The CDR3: CASSLGRAREAQYF. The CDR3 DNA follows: TGCGCCAGCAGCTTGGGGAGGGCCCGAGAGGCCCAGTACTTC. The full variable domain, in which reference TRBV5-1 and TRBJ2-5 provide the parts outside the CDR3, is KAGVTQTPRYLIKTRGQQVTLSCSPISGHRSVSWYQQTPGQGLQFLFEYFSETQRNKGNFPGRFSGRQFSNSRSEMNVSTLELGDSALYLCASSLGRAREAQYFGPGTRLLVL.

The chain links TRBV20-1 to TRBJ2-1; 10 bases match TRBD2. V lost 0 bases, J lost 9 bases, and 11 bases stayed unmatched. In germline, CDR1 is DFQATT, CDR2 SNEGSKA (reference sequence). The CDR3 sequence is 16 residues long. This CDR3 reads CSARDDAAGGLFEQFF. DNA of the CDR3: TGCAGTGCTAGAGATGATGCAGCGGGAGGGCTATTTGAGCAGTTCTTC.

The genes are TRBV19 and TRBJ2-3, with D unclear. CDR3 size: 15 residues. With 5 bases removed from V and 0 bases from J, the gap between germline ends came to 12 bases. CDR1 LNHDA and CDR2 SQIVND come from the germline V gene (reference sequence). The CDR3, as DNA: TGTGCCAGTAGTTCAACGACTGTTAGCACAGATACGCAGTATTTT. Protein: CASSSTTVSTDTQYF. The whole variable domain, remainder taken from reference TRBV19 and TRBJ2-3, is DGGITQSPKYLFRKEGQNVTLSCEQNLNHDAMYWYRQDPGQGLRLIYYSQIVNDFQKGDIAEGYSVSREKKESFPLTVTSAQKNPTAFYLCASSSTTVSTDTQYFGPGTRLTVL.

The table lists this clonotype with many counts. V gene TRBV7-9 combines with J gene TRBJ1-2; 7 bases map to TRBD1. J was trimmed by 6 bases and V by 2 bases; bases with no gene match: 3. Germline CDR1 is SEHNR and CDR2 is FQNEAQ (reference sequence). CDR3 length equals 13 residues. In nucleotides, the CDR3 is TGTGCCAGCAGCTTAACAGGGGATCATGGCTACACCTTC. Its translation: CASSLTGDHGYTF.

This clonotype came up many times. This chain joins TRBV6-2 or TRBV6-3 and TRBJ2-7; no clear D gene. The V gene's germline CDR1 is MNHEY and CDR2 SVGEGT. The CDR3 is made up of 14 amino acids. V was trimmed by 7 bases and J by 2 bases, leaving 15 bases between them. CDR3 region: CASNHFVSPYEQYF. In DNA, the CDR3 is TGTGCCAGCAACCATTTCGTTTCCCCCTACGAGCAGTACTTC.

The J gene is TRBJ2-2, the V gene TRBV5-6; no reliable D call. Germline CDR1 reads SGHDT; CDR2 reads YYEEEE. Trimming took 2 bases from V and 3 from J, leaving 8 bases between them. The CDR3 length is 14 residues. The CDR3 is CASSFRPDTGELFF. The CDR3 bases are TGTGCCAGCAGCTTCCGACCAGACACCGGGGAGCTGTTTTTT.

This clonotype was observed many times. Here the CDR3 reads CASSPGPHYEQYF. CDR3 nucleotides: TGTGCCAGCAGCCCGGGGCCCCACTACGAGCAGTACTTC. The rearrangement links TRBV7-3 to TRBJ2-7; D assignment may be TRBD1 or TRBD2 (5 bases each). CDR1 is SGHTA and CDR2 is FQGTGA in the germline V gene. The CDR3 consists of 13 residues. V gave up 5 bases and J gave up 3 bases, with 11 bases separating them. The full variable domain, in which reference TRBV7-3 and TRBJ2-7 provide the parts outside the CDR3, is GAGVSQTPSNKVTEKGKYVELRCDPISGHTALYWYRQSLGQGPEFLIYFQGTGAADDSGLPNDRFFAVRPEGSVSTLKIQRTERGDSAVYLCASSPGPHYEQYFGPGTRLTVT.

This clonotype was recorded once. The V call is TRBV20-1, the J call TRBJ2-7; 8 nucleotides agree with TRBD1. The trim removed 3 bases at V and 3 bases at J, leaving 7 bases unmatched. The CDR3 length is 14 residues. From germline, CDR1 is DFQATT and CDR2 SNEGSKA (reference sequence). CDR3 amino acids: CSARGQVGLYEQYF. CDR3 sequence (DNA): TGCAGTGCTAGGGGACAGGTCGGTCTCTACGAGCAGTACTTC.

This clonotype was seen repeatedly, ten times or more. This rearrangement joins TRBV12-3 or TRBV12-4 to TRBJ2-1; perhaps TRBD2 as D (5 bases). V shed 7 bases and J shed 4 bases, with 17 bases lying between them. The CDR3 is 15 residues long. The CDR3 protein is CASTLGLPDYNEQFF. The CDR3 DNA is TGTGCCAGCACCTTAGGACTCCCTGATTACAATGAGCAGTTCTTC.

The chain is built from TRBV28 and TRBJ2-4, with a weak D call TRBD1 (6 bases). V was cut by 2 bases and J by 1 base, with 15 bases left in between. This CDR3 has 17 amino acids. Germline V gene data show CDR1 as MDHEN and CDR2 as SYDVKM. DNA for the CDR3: TGTGCCAGCAGTTTACAGGGGTACCGGGGCGCCAAAAACATTCAGTACTTC. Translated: CASSLQGYRGAKNIQYF.

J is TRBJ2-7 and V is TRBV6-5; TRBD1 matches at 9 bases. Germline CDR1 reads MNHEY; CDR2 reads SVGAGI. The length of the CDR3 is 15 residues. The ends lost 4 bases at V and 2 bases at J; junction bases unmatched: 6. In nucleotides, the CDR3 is TGTGCCAGCAGTTTGACCCGGGACAGGGCCTACGAGCAGTACTTC. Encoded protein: CASSLTRDRAYEQYF.

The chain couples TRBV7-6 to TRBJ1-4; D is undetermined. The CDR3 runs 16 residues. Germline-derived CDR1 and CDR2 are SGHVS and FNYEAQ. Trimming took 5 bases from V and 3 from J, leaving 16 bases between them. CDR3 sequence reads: CASSPRPNGANEKLFF. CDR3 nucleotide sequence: TGTGCCAGCAGCCCCCGGCCCAACGGGGCTAATGAAAAACTGTTTTTT.

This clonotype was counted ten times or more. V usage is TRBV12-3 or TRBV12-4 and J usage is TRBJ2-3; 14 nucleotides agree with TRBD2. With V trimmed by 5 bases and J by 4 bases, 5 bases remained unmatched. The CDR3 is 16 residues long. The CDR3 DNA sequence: TGTGCCAGCAGTCAGGGACTAGCGGGAGTCGCAGATACGCAGTATTTT. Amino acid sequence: CASSQGLAGVADTQYF.

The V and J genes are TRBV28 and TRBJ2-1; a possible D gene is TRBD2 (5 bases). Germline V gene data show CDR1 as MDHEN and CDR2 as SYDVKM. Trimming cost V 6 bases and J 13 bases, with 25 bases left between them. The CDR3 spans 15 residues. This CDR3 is CASSLSRETAQKQFF. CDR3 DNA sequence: TGTGCCAGCAGCCTCTCACGGGAAACAGCTCAAAAACAGTTCTTC.